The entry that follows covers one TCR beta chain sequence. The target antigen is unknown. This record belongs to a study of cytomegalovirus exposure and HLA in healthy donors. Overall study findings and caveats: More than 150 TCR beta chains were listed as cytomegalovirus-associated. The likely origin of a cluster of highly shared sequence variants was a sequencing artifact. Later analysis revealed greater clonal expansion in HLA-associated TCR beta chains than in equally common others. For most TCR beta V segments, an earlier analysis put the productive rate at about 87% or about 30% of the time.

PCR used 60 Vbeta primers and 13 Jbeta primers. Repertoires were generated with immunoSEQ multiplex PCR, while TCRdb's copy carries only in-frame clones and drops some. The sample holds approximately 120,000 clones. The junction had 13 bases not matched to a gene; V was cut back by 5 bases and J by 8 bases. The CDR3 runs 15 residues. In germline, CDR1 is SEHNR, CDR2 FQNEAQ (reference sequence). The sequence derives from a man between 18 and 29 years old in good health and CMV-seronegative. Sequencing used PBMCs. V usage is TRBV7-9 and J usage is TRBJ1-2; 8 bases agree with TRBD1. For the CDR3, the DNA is TGTGCCAGCAGCGGGAGAGGACAGGGTGGCGGCGGCTACACCTTC. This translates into CASSGRGQGGGGYTF.